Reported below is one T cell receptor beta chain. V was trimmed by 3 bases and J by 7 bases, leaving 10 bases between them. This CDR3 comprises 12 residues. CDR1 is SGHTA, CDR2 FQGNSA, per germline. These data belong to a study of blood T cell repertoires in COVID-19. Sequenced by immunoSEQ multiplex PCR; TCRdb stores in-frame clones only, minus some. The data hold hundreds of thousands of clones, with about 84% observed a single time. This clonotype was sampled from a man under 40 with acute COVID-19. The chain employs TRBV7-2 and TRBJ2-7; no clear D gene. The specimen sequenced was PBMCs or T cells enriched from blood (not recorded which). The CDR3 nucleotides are TGTGCCAGCAGCTTCAACGGGTGGGAGCAGTACTTC. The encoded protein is CASSFNGWEQYF.